The 22 T cell receptor beta chains reported below all come from one sample, sequenced in a study of regulatory T cells in long-lasting Graves disease. The time point here: newly diagnosed GD, antithyroid drugs for less than 3 months. Scientists built the TCR library using RNA that was extracted from PBMCs. Building of the TCR beta libraries involved iRepertoire HTBI primers and Arm-PCR of CDR3 regions. One entry per CDR3 protein, called by TCRdb with MiXCR from the multiplex PCR reads. The table shows almost 450,000 distinct CDR3 sequences, with about 17% occurring only once. This sample was also put to use in a study of T cells in Graves' hyperthyroidism and ophthalmopathy.

The sample in question was peripheral blood mononuclear cells (PBMCs), obtained at new diagnosis, from a patient treated with antithyroid drugs. The receptor source for this set is a woman aged 25 to 39 with Graves disease.

This clonotype came up many times. V gene TRBV3-1 combines with J gene TRBJ2-7; tentative D call: TRBD1 (6 bases). V was shortened by 5 bases and J by 3 bases, with 11 bases between the two germline ends. Germline-derived CDR1 and CDR2 are LGHDT and YNNKEL (reference sequence). CDR3 size: 13 residues. The CDR3 nucleotides are TGTGCCAGCAGCACCCGAGGGGGCTACGAGCAGTACTTC. This gives the protein CASSTRGGYEQYF.

This clonotype showed up just a few times. The chain carries TRBV20-1 and TRBJ2-7; 10 bases fit TRBD1. The CDR3 sequence is 13 residues long. Trimming took 8 bases from V and 4 from J; bases not matched to a gene: 8. Germline V lookup: CDR1 DFQATT, CDR2 SNEGSKA (reference sequence). As DNA, the CDR3 is TGCAGTACACGACGGACAGGGGGTTACGAGCAGTACTTC. Translating it yields CSTRRTGGYEQYF.

This clonotype appeared many times. This chain uses TRBV30 with TRBJ2-1; D might be TRBD1 or TRBD2, each matching 6 bases. The germline V gene encodes CDR1 GTSNPN and CDR2 SVGIG (reference sequence). The CDR3 has 11 residues. This CDR3 is CVAGQQNEQFF. CDR3 nucleotides: TGTGTCGCGGGACAACAGAATGAGCAGTTCTTC.

This clonotype was recorded many times. The CDR3 DNA is TGTGCCAGCCAAGGAGGGGGTGCCCTTTTGAATGAGCAGTTCTTC. Its protein product is CASQGGGALLNEQFF. The chain uses TRBV28 and TRBJ2-1; D is tentatively TRBD1 or TRBD2 (6 bases each). Looked up from germline, CDR1 is MDHEN and CDR2 is SYDVKM. This CDR3 is built from 15 residues. Trimming left V 8 bases short and J 7 bases short, with 21 bases between.

Ten or more counts support this clonotype. The J gene is TRBJ1-1, the V gene TRBV27, with TRBD1 matching over 7 bases. CDR1 MNHEY and CDR2 SMNVEV come from the germline V gene (reference sequence). V dropped 0 bases and J dropped 1; count of bases not matched to a gene: 8. This CDR3 contains 17 residues. CDR3 region: CASSLSRGRTGNTEAFF. The CDR3 nucleotides read TGTGCCAGCAGTTTATCGAGGGGAAGGACAGGGAACACTGAAGCTTTCTTT.

This clonotype was detected many times. The chain recombines TRBV6-5 with TRBJ2-5; D not certain. Trimming cost V 4 bases and J 5 bases, with 8 bases left between them. The CDR3 spans 12 residues. Germline-derived CDR1 and CDR2 are MNHEY and SVGAGI. In DNA, the CDR3 is TGTGCCAGCAGTTCAGGTTCGGAGACCCAGTACTTC. This gives the protein CASSSGSETQYF.

This chain links TRBV5-8 with TRBJ2-1, with 11 positions matching TRBD1. CDR1 is SGHTS and CDR2 is YDEGEE in the germline V gene. Unmatched junction bases numbered 10, after V lost 4 bases and J lost 10 bases. CDR3 length: 15 residues. The CDR3 region is CASSRTGGGFYEQFF. CDR3 bases: TGTGCCAGCAGCAGGACAGGGGGCGGATTCTACGAGCAGTTCTTC. Filled out from reference TRBV5-8 and TRBJ2-1, the complete variable domain reads EAGVTQSPTHLIKTRGQQATLRCSPISGHTSVYWYQQALGLGLQFLLWYDEGEERNRGNFPPRFSGRQFPNYSSELNVNALELEDSALYLCASSRTGGGFYEQFFGPGTRLTVL.

This clonotype has just a few counts. The chain has TRBV27 and TRBJ1-2; D perhaps matches TRBD1 (5 bases). CDR1 and CDR2 from the germline V gene are MNHEY and SMNVEV (reference sequence). Between the trimmed V and J ends, which lost 2 bases and 0 bases, there was a span of 22 bases. The CDR3 extends over 19 amino acids. CDR3 nucleotide sequence: TGTGCCAGCAGTTTACCCGGGAATTTAGGGGTTGTAGCTAACTATGGCTACACCTTC. It encodes CASSLPGNLGVVANYGYTF.

This clonotype was seen repeatedly, ten times or more. The chain joins TRBV5-1 to TRBJ1-6; possible D gene TRBD1, 6 bases. V dropped 1 base and J dropped 2 bases, with 7 bases sitting between them. There are 15 residues in the CDR3. Germline V gene lookup returns CDR1 SGHRS and CDR2 YFSETQ. The CDR3 nucleotides read TGCGCCAGCAGCTTGAGGGGGACCTATAATTCACCCCTCCACTTT. This gives the protein CASSLRGTYNSPLHF.

This clonotype occurred a few times. The chain recombines TRBV6-4 with TRBJ1-1; D is unresolved. The ends were cut back, 2 bases at V and 10 bases at J, with 8 bases in the middle. CDR3 length equals 11 residues. Germline CDR1 and CDR2: MRHNA and SNTAGT. CDR3 residues: CASSDPPVAFF. CDR3 coding DNA: TGTGCCAGCAGTGACCCCCCGGTAGCTTTCTTT.

This clonotype was seen ten or more times. V is TRBV20-1 and J is TRBJ2-7; 11 bases agree with TRBD2. The germline gives CDR1 DFQATT, CDR2 SNEGSKA (reference sequence). This CDR3 contains 14 residues. J lost 2 bases, V lost 5 bases, and 5 bases had no gene match. The CDR3, as DNA: TGCAGTGCTCCGCCACTAGCGGGGGCCTACGAGCAGTACTTC. Protein sequence: CSAPPLAGAYEQYF.

This clonotype has only one observation. A much larger clone sits a single nucleotide away, making a read error possible. The V gene is TRBV28, the J gene TRBJ2-7, with 8 bases matching TRBD2. There are 15 residues in the CDR3. Germline V gene lookup returns CDR1 MDHEN and CDR2 SYDVKM. Trimming took 6 bases from V and 2 from J; bases not matched to a gene: 9. In DNA form, the CDR3 reads TGTGCCAGCAGCAGCTCCGGGCGGGAGGCCTACGAGCAGTACTTC. Translation: CASSSSGREAYEQYF.

This clonotype has ten or more counts. This chain connects TRBV6-9 to TRBJ1-2, with TRBD1 identical over 10 bases. V dropped 3 bases and J dropped 5; count of bases not matched to a gene: 12. Germline lookup yields CDR1 MNHGY and CDR2 SVAAGI. The length of the CDR3 is 17 residues. The CDR3 sequence is CASSYQNPRDRGYGYTF. For the CDR3, the DNA is TGTGCCAGCAGTTACCAAAACCCCCGGGACAGGGGTTATGGCTACACCTTC.

This clonotype has a count of ten or more. The V gene is TRBV20-1, the J gene TRBJ2-2; D unclear. The CDR3 contains 13 residues. Germline V lookup: CDR1 DFQATT, CDR2 SNEGSKA (reference sequence). Trimming removed 0 bases at V and 7 bases at J, with 9 bases between. The CDR3 nucleotides read TGCAGTGCTAGAGATCTAGGGCTCGGGGAGCTGTTTTTT. Its translation is CSARDLGLGELFF.

This clonotype was detected a few times. The chain recombines TRBV6-1 with TRBJ2-1; TRBD1 matches 11 bases. The CDR3 is 18 residues long. Germline V gene sequence: CDR1 MNHNS, CDR2 SASEGT. V dropped 6 bases and J dropped 4; count of bases not matched to a gene: 14. For the CDR3, the DNA is TGTGCCAGCAGGTCCCTACTTACTGGACAGGGGGCTTACAATGAGCAGTTCTTC. It codes for CASRSLLTGQGAYNEQFF.

This clonotype was seen more than once but under ten times. The genes are TRBV4-3 and TRBJ2-3; no reliable D call. Germline V gene lookup returns CDR1 LGHNA and CDR2 YSLEER. CDR3 length: 15 amino acids. With 1 base removed from V and 3 bases from J, the gap between germline ends came to 11 bases. CDR3 nucleotides: TGCGCCAGCAGCCAAGGGGTACGGATGACAGATACGCAGTATTTT. As protein: CASSQGVRMTDTQYF.

This clonotype was seen a few times. This chain joins TRBV6-1 and TRBJ1-2; D perhaps matches TRBD1 (5 bases). The germline V gene has CDR1 MNHNS and CDR2 SASEGT. This CDR3 comprises 13 residues. Trimming stripped 6 bases from V and 6 bases from J, with 14 bases between. CDR3 amino acids: CASSVDSWDGYTF. The CDR3 DNA reads as TGTGCCAGCAGCGTAGACAGTTGGGATGGCTACACCTTC.

The chain uses TRBV2 and TRBJ2-3, with 7 positions matching TRBD2. Trimming took 10 bases from V and 4 from J; bases not matched to a gene: 11. There are 14 residues in the CDR3. Germline CDR1 and CDR2: SNHLY and FYNNEI. In DNA form, the CDR3 reads TGTGCCACCAAGAATCGGGGAGGGGCAGATACGCAGTATTTT. It codes for CATKNRGGADTQYF.

This clonotype has only a few counts. The chain joins TRBV10-2 to TRBJ1-1, with 7 positions matching TRBD1. CDR1 and CDR2 from the germline V gene are WSHSY and SAAADI. This CDR3 is 13 amino acids long. The CDR3 protein is CAAAGTAITEAFF. CDR3 bases: TGCGCAGCAGCAGGGACAGCTATTACTGAAGCTTTCTTT.

In this sample, this clonotype turned up many times. The chain uses TRBV20-1 and TRBJ2-7; possibly TRBD2 for D (6 bases). Germline lookup yields CDR1 DFQATT and CDR2 SNEGSKA (reference sequence). This CDR3 is built from 13 residues. Trimming removed 7 bases at V and 4 bases at J, with 17 bases between. DNA of the CDR3: TGCAGTGGGAAGGAGGGCGGGACGTACGAGCAGTACTTC. Translation: CSGKEGGTYEQYF.

This clonotype was picked up many times. V is TRBV12-3 or TRBV12-4 and J is TRBJ1-2, with D possibly being TRBD1 (5 bases). CDR3 size: 13 residues. V lost 5 bases, J lost 3 bases, and 10 bases lay in between. The CDR3 DNA reads as TGTGCCAGCAGTGGGCGGGGGTACTATGGCTACACCTTC. Its protein is CASSGRGYYGYTF.

The sample holds many counts of this clonotype. The chain joins TRBV25-1 to TRBJ2-1; 7 bases match TRBD2. Germline lookup yields CDR1 MGHDK and CDR2 SYGVNS. The ends lost 2 bases at V and 8 bases at J; junction bases unmatched: 9. The CDR3 contains 15 residues. The CDR3 nucleotides read TGTGCCAGCAGTGAACCGGGACTAAGGGGCCATGAGCAGTTCTTC. This codes for CASSEPGLRGHEQFF.